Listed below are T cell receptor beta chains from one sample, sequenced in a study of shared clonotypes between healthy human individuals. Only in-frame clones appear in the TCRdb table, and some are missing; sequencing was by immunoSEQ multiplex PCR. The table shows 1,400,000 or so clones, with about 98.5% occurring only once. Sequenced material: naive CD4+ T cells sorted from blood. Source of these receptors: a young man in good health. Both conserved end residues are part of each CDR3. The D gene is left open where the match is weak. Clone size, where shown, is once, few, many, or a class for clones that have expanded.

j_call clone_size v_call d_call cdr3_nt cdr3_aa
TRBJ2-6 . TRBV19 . TGTGCCAGTAGTATAGTAGCCGGGGGTGGGGCCAACGTCCTGACTTTC CASSIVAGGGANVLTF
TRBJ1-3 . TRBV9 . TGTGCCAGCAGCGTAGAGGCGAGCTCTGGAAACACCATATATTTT CASSVEASSGNTIYF
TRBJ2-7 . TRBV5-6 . TGTGCCAGCAGCTCGACAGTTGGGGATTCCTACGAGCAGTACTTC CASSSTVGDSYEQYF
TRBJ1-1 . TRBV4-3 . TGCGCCAGCAGCCAAGTTGTATTAAACACTGAAGCTTTCTTT CASSQVVLNTEAFF
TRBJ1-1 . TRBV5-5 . TGTGCCAGCAGCTTGGATAACGCGAACACTGAAGCTTTCTTT CASSLDNANTEAFF
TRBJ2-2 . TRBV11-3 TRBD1 TGTGCCAGCAGCCCCCGGGGGACAGGGAAGCACACCGGGGAGCTGTTTTTT CASSPRGTGKHTGELFF
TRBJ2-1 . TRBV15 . TGTGCCACCAGCAGAGAACCATTCACCTACAATGAGCAGTTCTTC CATSREPFTYNEQFF
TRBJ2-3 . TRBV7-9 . TGTGCCAGCAGCTTAGTGCAAGATACGCAGTATTTT CASSLVQDTQYF
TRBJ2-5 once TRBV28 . TGTGCCAGCAGGGTAGGAGGTATCCAAGAGACCCAGTACTTC CASRVGGIQETQYF
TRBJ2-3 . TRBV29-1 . TGCAGCGTTGTTTTAATGGGCACGTCCCCCACAGATACGCAGTATTTT CSVVLMGTSPTDTQYF
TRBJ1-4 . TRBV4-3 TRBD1 TGCGCCAGCAGCCATCACCCCGCGGGACAGGCTAATGAAAAACTGTTTTTT CASSHHPAGQANEKLFF
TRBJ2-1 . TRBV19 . TGTGCCAGTAGTATTTCCATACCTTCCTACAATGAGCAGTTCTTC CASSISIPSYNEQFF
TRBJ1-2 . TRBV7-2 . TGTGCCAGCAGCCCCGTAGCGGGGGGCGGCTATGGCTACACCTTC CASSPVAGGGYGYTF
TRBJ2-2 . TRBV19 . TGTGCCAGTAGGTCGCTGGCAGGCACCGGGGAGCTGTTTTTT CASRSLAGTGELFF
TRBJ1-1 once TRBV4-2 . TGTGCCAGCAGCTTGGTAGGCAGGACGAACACTGAAGCTTTCTTT CASSLVGRTNTEAFF
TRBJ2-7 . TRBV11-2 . TGTGCCAGCAAGGCCATTTCCTACTACGAGCAGTACTTC CASKAISYYEQYF
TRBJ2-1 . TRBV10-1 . TGCGCCAGCAGTGAGTACAGTTCCTACAATGAGCAGTTCTTC CASSEYSSYNEQFF
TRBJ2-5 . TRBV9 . TGTGCCAGCAGCCCCACCGCCGGGGAGACCCAGTACTTC CASSPTAGETQYF
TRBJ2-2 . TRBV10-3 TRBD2 TGTGCCAATAGCGGGGGCGGGGAGCTGTTTTTT CANSGGGELFF
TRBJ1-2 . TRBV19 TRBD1 TGTGCCAGTAGTATCCCTGCCGGGACAGGGATGGGTGGCTACACCTTC CASSIPAGTGMGGYTF
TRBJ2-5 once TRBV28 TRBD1 TGTGCCAGCAGTTTTGACAGGGGTACCGAGACCCAGTACTTC CASSFDRGTETQYF
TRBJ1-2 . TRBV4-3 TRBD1 TGCGCCAGCAGCCAGATTCAGGGGGCGCGCACTTCGAGCTACACCTTC CASSQIQGARTSSYTF
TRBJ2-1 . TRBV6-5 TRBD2 TGTGCCAGCAGCTTACTAGCGGGAGGGAACAATGAGCAGTTCTTC CASSLLAGGNNEQFF
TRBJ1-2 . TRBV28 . TGTGCCAGCAGGGAGCAAATAGGCTCCTACACCTTC CASREQIGSYTF
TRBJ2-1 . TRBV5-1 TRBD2 TGCGCCAGCAGCTCGGGACTAGTTGGATCCTACAATGAGCAGTTCTTC CASSSGLVGSYNEQFF
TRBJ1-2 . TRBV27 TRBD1 TGTGCCAGCAGTTTATTTCAGGGGGCAAGGCTCTATGGCTACACCTTC CASSLFQGARLYGYTF
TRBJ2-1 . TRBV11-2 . TGTGCCAGCAGCTTTAGACAAAGCTCCTACAATGAGCAGTTCTTC CASSFRQSSYNEQFF
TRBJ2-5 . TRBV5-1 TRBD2 TGCGCCAGCAGCTTAGGACTAGCGGGAGGGCCGGAGGAGACCCAGTACTTC CASSLGLAGGPEETQYF
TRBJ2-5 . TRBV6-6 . TGTGCCAGCAGGGGGAAACAGACCGACAAAGAGACCCAGTACTTC CASRGKQTDKETQYF
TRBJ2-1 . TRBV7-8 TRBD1 TGTGCCAGCAGCGTAAGGGACAGGGGGATCCCCGTCGATTCCTACAATGAGCAGTTCTTC CASSVRDRGIPVDSYNEQFF
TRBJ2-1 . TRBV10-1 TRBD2 TGCGCCAGCAGTACCGGACTAGCGGTCCAGTTCTTC CASSTGLAVQFF
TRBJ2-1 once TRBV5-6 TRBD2 TGTGCCAGCAGCTTGGGGACTAGCGGGAGCGGGCAGTATAGGCAGTTCTTC CASSLGTSGSGQYRQFF
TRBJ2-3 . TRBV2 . TGTGCCTGGGCAGGGGTTTTACACACAGATACGCAGTATTTT CAWAGVLHTDTQYF